These 3 T cell receptor beta chains were all obtained from the same sample, sequenced in a study of T cell responses to AZD1222 COVID-19 vaccine. The table came from immunoSEQ multiplex PCR; TCRdb's copy has only in-frame clones and leaves some out. The data contain some 150,000 clones, roughly 90% of them seen just once; the ten biggest clones take up 3.2%. The specimen comprised peripheral blood, sampled 28 days after the second AZD1222 dose. Receptors originate from an adult who received the AZD1222 COVID-19 vaccine.

This chain links TRBV6-5 with TRBJ1-1, with D possibly TRBD1 on 5 matching bases. The CDR3 length is 14 residues. V dropped 6 bases and J dropped 4 bases, with 15 bases sitting between them. Germline V CDR1 and CDR2: MNHEY, SVGAGI. This CDR3 reads CASSASWGITEAFF. CDR3 sequence (DNA): TGTGCCAGCAGCGCCTCCTGGGGGATCACTGAAGCTTTCTTT.

The J gene is TRBJ2-7, the V gene TRBV27, with a possible D match to TRBD1 (6 bases). Trimming left V 5 bases short and J 3 bases short, with 11 bases between. From germline, CDR1 is MNHEY and CDR2 SMNVEV (reference sequence). The CDR3 length is 13 residues. The CDR3 is CASSRTEIYEQYF. CDR3 DNA: TGTGCCAGCAGTCGGACAGAGATCTACGAGCAGTACTTC.

The chain combines TRBV9 with TRBJ1-1, with a possible D match to TRBD1 (6 bases). This CDR3 comprises 14 residues. Germline CDR1 is SGDLS and CDR2 is YYNGEE. Trimming cost V 3 bases and J 4 bases, with 13 bases left between them. As DNA, the CDR3 is TGTGCCAGCAGCGCCATAAAGGGGGGCACTGAAGCTTTCTTT. This encodes CASSAIKGGTEAFF.